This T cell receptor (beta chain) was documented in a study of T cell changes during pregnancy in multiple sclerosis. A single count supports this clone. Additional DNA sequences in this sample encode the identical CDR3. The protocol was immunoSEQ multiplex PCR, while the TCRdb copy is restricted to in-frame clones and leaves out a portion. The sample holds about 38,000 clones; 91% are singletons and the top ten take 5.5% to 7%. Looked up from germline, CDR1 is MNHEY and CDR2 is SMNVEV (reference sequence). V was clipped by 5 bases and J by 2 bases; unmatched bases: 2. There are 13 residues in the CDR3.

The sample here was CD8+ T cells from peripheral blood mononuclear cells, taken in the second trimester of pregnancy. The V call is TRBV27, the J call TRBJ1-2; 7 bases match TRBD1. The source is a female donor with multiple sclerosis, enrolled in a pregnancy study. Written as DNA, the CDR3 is TGTGCCAGCAGTCTACAGGGGAACTATGGCTACACCTTC. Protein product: CASSLQGNYGYTF.